This TCR beta chain is from a study of OX40 agonist ivuxolimab in advanced cancers. Background on the study: People in dose escalation had one of these cancers: hepatocellular carcinoma, melanoma, renal cell or head and neck cancer. Study-wide findings and caveats: On average, CD8+ T cells showed a greater number of expanded clones than CD4+. The 0.1-3.0 mg/kg partial responders had among the lowest clonal expansion.

Ten or more counts support this clone. Antigen specificity is unknown. Other DNA sequences in the same sample also yield this CDR3. Profiled with immunoSEQ multiplex PCR; TCRdb holds only in-frame clones, not every one. This table holds 65,000 to 80,000 clones, 80% to 90% found once. The sequence was collected from an adult with an advanced solid tumor such as melanoma, head and neck, liver or kidney cancer. The sequencing here drew on CD4+ or CD8+ T cells sorted from blood, taken in a trial of the OX40 agonist ivuxolimab.

The CDR3 coding sequence is TGTGCCAGCTCCCCGACCCCACGGAGCAATCAGCCCCAGCATTTT. This encodes CASSPTPRSNQPQHF. V usage is TRBV18 and J usage is TRBJ1-5; D unresolved. Germline loops: CDR1 KGHSH, CDR2 LQKENI. Trimming shortened V by 6 bases and J by 1 base, and 13 bases separated the two germline ends. The CDR3 consists of 15 residues.